This T cell receptor (beta chain) was sequenced for a study of a mutant IDH1 vaccine in newly diagnosed glioma. Whole-study context: Radiotherapy, temozolomide, or both had been given previously, and both were given to most.

CDR3 length: 16 amino acids. Germline values: CDR1 SGHTA, CDR2 FQGNSA. J lost 3 bases, V lost 0 bases, and 7 bases had no gene match. Assay used: immunoSEQ multiplex PCR; TCRdb lists only in-frame clones, some missing. This sample carries approximately 50,000 clones, around three quarters of them seen once, and the ten largest clones take over 4.5%. Points on this clone: Its antigen is unidentified.

Time point described: week 47, end of study. Alongside topical imiquimod, each dose of vaccine comprised 300 ug of mutant IDH1 20-mer peptide. The sequence came from a middle-aged woman with glioma. Some clones in this sample may be carry-over from other donors' samples. This material consisted of PBMCs, taken from a glioma patient whose treatment included an IDH1 peptide vaccine. The chain employs TRBV7-2 and TRBJ1-1; TRBD1 matches at 7 bases. The CDR3: CASSLALHGTDTEAFF. The CDR3 region has the DNA TGTGCCAGCAGCTTAGCGCTGCACGGGACAGACACTGAAGCTTTCTTT.